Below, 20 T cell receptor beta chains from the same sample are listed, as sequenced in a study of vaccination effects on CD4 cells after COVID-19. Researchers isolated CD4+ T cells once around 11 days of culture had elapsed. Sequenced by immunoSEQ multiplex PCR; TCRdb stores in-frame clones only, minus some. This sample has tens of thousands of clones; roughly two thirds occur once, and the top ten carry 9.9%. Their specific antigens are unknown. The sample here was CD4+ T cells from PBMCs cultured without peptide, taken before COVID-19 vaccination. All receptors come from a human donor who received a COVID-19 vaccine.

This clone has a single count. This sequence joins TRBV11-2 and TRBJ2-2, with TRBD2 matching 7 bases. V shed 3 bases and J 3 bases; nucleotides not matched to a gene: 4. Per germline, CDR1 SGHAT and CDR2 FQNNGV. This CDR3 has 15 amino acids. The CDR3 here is CASSLRETHTGELFF. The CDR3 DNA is TGTGCCAGCAGCTTGCGGGAGACCCACACCGGGGAGCTGTTTTTT.

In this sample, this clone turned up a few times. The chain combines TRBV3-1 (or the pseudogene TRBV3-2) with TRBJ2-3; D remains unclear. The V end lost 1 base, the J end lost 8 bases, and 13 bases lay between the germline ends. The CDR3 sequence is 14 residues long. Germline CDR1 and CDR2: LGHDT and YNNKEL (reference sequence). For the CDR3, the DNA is TGTGCCAGCAGCCAAGGCAGAGGTAGGGCTACGCAGTATTTT. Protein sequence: CASSQGRGRATQYF.

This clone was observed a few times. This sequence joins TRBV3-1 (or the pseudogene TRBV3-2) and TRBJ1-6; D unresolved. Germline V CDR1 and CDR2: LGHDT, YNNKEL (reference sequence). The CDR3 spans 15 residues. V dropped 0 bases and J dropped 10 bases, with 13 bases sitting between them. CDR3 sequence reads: CASSQDSGPGSPLHF. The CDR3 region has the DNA TGTGCCAGCAGCCAAGACTCGGGCCCCGGATCACCCCTCCACTTT.

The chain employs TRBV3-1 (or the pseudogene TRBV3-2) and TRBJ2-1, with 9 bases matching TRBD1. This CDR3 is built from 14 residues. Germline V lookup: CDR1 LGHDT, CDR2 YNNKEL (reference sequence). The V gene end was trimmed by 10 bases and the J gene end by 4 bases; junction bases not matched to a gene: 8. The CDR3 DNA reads TGTGCCACCCGGGGGACAGGGAGGTACAATGAGCAGTTCTTC. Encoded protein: CATRGTGRYNEQFF.

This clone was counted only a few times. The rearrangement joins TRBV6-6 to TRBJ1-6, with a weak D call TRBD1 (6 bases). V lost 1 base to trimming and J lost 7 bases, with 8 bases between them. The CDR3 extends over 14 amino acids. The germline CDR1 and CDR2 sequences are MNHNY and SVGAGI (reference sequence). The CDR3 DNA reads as TGTGCCAGCAGTTACTGGGGGGCGAATTCACCCCTCCACTTT. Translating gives CASSYWGANSPLHF.

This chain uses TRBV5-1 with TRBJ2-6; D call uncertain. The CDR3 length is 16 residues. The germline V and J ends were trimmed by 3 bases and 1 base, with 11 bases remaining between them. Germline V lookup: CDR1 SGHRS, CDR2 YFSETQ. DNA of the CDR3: TGCGCCAGCAGCTCGGGCCCAACTTCTGGGGCCAACGTCCTGACTTTC. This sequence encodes CASSSGPTSGANVLTF.

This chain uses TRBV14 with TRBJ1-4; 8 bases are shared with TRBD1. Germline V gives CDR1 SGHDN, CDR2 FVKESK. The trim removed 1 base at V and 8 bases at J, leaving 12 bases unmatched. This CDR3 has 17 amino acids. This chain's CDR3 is CASSQGGGQAFWEKLFF. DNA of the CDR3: TGTGCCAGCAGCCAAGGAGGGGGACAGGCCTTTTGGGAAAAACTGTTTTTT.

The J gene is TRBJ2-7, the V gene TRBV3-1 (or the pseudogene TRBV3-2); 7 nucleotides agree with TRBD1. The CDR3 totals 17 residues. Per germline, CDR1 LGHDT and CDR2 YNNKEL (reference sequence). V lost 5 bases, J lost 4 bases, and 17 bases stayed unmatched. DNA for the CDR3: TGTGCCAGCAGCAGAGCTCAAACCGGGACAGTGCCTTACGAGCAGTACTTC. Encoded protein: CASSRAQTGTVPYEQYF.

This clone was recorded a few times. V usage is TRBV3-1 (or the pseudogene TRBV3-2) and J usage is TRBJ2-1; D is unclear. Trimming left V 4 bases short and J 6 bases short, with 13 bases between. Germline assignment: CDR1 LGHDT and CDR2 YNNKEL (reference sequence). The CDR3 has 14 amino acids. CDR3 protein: CASSPDGQFNEQFF. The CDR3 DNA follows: TGTGCCAGCAGCCCCGATGGCCAGTTCAATGAGCAGTTCTTC.

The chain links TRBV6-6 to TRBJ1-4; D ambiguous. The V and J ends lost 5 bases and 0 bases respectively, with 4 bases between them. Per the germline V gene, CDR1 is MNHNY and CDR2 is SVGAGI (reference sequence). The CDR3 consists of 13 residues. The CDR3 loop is CASSRSTNEKLFF. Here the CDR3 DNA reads TGTGCCAGCAGTCGGTCAACTAATGAAAAACTGTTTTTT.

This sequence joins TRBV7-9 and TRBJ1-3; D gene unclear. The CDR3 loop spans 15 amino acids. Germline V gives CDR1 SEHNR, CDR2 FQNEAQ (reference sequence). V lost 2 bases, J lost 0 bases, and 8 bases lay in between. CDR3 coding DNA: TGTGCCAGCAGCTTACGGCAGAGCTCTGGAAACACCATATATTTT. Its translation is CASSLRQSSGNTIYF.

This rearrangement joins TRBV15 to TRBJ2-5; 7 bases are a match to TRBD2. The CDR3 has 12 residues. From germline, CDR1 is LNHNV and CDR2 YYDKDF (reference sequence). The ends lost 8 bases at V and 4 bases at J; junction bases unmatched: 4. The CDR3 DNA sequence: TGTGCCACCTCTGGGGGGGTAGAGACCCAGTACTTC. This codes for CATSGGVETQYF.

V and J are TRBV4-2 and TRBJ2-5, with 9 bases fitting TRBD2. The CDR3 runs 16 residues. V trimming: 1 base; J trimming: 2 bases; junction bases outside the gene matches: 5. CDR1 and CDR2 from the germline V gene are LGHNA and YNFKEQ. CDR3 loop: CASSQGTSVRQETQYF. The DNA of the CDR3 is TGTGCCAGCAGCCAAGGGACTAGCGTGAGGCAAGAGACCCAGTACTTC.

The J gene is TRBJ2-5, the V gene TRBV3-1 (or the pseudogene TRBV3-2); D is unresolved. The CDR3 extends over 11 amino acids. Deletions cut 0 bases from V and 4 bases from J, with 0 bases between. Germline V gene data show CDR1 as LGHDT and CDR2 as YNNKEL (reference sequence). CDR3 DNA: TGTGCCAGCAGCCAAGAAGAGACCCAGTACTTC. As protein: CASSQEETQYF.

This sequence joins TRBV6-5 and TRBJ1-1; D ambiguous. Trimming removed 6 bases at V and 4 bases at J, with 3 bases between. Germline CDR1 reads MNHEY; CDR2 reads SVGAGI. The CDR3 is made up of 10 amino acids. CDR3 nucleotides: TGTGCCAGCAGCTTCACTGAAGCTTTCTTT. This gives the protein CASSFTEAFF.

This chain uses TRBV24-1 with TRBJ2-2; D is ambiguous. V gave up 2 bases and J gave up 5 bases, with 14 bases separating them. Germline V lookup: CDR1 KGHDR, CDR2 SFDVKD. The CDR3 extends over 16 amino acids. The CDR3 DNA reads TGTGCCACCAGTGATTGGGCAACACAAAGAACCGGGGAGCTGTTTTTT. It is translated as CATSDWATQRTGELFF.

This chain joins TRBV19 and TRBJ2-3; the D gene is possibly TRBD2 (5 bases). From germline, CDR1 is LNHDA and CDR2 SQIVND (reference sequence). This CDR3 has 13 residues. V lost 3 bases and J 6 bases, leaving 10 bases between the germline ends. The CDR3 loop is CASSIASSDTQYF. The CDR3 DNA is TGTGCCAGTAGTATTGCTAGCTCGGATACGCAGTATTTT. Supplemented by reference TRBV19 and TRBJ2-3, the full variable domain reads DGGITQSPKYLFRKEGQNVTLSCEQNLNHDAMYWYRQDPGQGLRLIYYSQIVNDFQKGDIAEGYSVSREKKESFPLTVTSAQKNPTAFYLCASSIASSDTQYFGPGTRLTVL.

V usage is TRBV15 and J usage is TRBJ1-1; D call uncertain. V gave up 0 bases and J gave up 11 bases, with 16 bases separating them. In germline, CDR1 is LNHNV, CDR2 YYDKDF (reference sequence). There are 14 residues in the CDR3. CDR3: CATSRDSGLGRAFF. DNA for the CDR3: TGTGCCACCAGCAGAGATTCAGGACTGGGTCGGGCTTTCTTT.

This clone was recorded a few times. CDR3 sequence (DNA): TGTGCCAGTAGTCCTTGGCTAGCGGGAGGCCACGAGCAGTACTTC. Translating gives CASSPWLAGGHEQYF. The chain couples TRBV19 to TRBJ2-7; 11 nucleotides match TRBD2. Germline V gene sequence: CDR1 LNHDA, CDR2 SQIVND (reference sequence). The V and J ends lost 5 bases and 5 bases, in that order; junction bases with no gene match: 8. This CDR3 has 15 residues.

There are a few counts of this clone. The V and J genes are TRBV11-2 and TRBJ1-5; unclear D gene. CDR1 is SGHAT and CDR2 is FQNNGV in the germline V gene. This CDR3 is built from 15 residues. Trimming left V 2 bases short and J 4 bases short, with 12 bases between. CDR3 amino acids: CASSLNINGNQPQHF. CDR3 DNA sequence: TGTGCCAGCAGCTTAAACATCAACGGAAATCAGCCCCAGCATTTT.